The 30 T cell receptor beta chains listed next were all sequenced from one sample in a study of spatial heterogeneity in lung cancer. General observations from the study: Within tumors, counts of expanded alpha and beta TCRs tracked tumor mutation counts.

Time point in this sample: sample taken at primary tumor resection. The antigens these receptors bind are not known. TCRdb reprocessed the 5' RACE reads with MiXCR, giving one entry per CDR3 protein. Here the sample spans 9,500 to 12,000 distinct CDR3 sequences, approximately 8.7% being singletons. The source was lung tumor tissue, collected at surgery. The receptors were sampled from a female donor with early-stage non-small cell lung cancer.

This chain connects TRBV6-2 or TRBV6-3 to TRBJ1-2; 9 nucleotides agree with TRBD1. With 2 bases clipped from V and 8 bases from J, the junction kept 12 bases outside the gene matches. The CDR3 runs 16 residues. Germline assignment: CDR1 MNHEY and CDR2 SVGEGT. The CDR3 DNA sequence: TGTGCCAGCAGTTACGACCCGGACAGGGGCGTCTACGGCTACACCTTC. Its translation: CASSYDPDRGVYGYTF.

This clonotype ranks as medium-sized. The rearrangement links TRBV7-3 to TRBJ2-3; no clear D. The germline V and J ends were trimmed by 4 bases and 2 bases, with 7 bases remaining between them. The germline V gene has CDR1 SGHTA and CDR2 FQGTGA. CDR3 size: 13 residues. In DNA form, the CDR3 reads TGTGCCAGCAGCTGGGTCGCCACAGATACGCAGTATTTT. The encoded protein is CASSWVATDTQYF.

This clonotype has at least ten counts. The rearrangement uses TRBV6-1 and TRBJ1-3; TRBD1 agrees at 9 bases. This CDR3 is built from 15 residues. Germline CDR1 MNHNS, CDR2 SASEGT. V lost 6 bases and J lost 1; bases outside the gene matches: 4. The CDR3: CASRGQGVSGNTIYF. In DNA, the CDR3 is TGTGCCAGCAGGGGACAGGGCGTATCTGGAAACACCATATATTTT.

This clonotype showed up many times. V and J are TRBV6-5 and TRBJ2-3, with D possibly matching TRBD2 (5 bases). The CDR3 contains 21 residues. CDR1 and CDR2 (germline): MNHEY, SVGAGI. Trimming cost V 4 bases and J 1 base, with 30 bases left between them. The CDR3 reads CASSLLATGDERSGGTDTQYF. CDR3 in DNA: TGTGCCAGCAGTTTACTCGCCACTGGTGATGAGCGGTCCGGGGGCACAGATACGCAGTATTTT.

This rearrangement joins TRBV5-1 to TRBJ2-2; 10 bases are shared with TRBD2. CDR1 and CDR2 from the germline V gene are SGHRS and YFSETQ. The trim removed 3 bases at V and 3 bases at J, leaving 5 bases unmatched. This CDR3 has 16 residues. This CDR3 is CASSWAGTSDTGELFF. CDR3 nucleotide sequence: TGCGCCAGCAGCTGGGCCGGGACTAGCGACACCGGGGAGCTGTTTTTT.

This clonotype has at least ten counts. The chain is built from TRBV5-1 and TRBJ2-7, with 7 bases aligning to TRBD2. CDR1 is SGHRS, CDR2 YFSETQ, per germline. V lost 0 bases, J lost 5 bases, and 5 bases stayed unmatched. The CDR3 runs 14 residues. The CDR3 DNA reads TGCGCCAGCAGCTTGGTCACAGCGGGAAACGAGCAGTACTTC. It translates to CASSLVTAGNEQYF.

The table lists this clonotype with many counts. The V call is TRBV11-2, the J call TRBJ2-2, with a possible D match to TRBD1 (6 bases). The CDR3 totals 15 residues. V gave up 6 bases and J gave up 5 bases, with 16 bases separating them. CDR1 is SGHAT and CDR2 is FQNNGV in the germline V gene. CDR3 bases: TGTGCCAGCAGTTCGGTCAGGGGACGTACCGGGGAGCTGTTTTTT. This sequence encodes CASSSVRGRTGELFF.

This clonotype was detected a few times. One junction end disagrees with the germline gene, perhaps due to a read error. The V call is TRBV15, the J call TRBJ2-2; a weak D match, TRBD2 (5 bases). In germline, CDR1 is LNHNV, CDR2 YYDKDF (reference sequence). The CDR3 length is 14 residues. The chain's CDR3 is CATSNVVNTGELFF. Here the CDR3 DNA reads TGTGCCACGAGCAATGTCGTGAACACCGGGGAGCTGTTTTTC.

By proportion, this clonotype is medium-sized. The chain recombines TRBV20-1 with TRBJ1-2; D call uncertain. This CDR3 has 12 residues. V lost 3 bases to trimming and J lost 4 bases, with 9 bases between them. Germline CDR1 is DFQATT and CDR2 is SNEGSKA (reference sequence). CDR3 amino acids: CSASEGSYGYTF. CDR3 in DNA: TGCAGTGCTAGTGAAGGCAGCTATGGCTACACCTTC.

This chain uses TRBV6-6 with TRBJ1-4, with D unclear. The CDR3 totals 10 residues. Trimming took off 6 bases at V and 12 bases at J, with 8 bases between the two ends. Germline assignment: CDR1 MNHNY and CDR2 SVGAGI (reference sequence). CDR3 in amino acids: CASRRGQLFF. In nucleotides, the CDR3 is TGTGCCAGCAGGAGAGGTCAACTGTTTTTT.

As for this clonotype: It may be a read error: a sequence one base away is much more abundant. CDR3 loop: CASSPKLGNTEAFF. The CDR3 DNA reads as TGTGCCAGCAGCCCCAAACTGGGGAACACTGAAGCTTTCTTT. The genes are TRBV7-6 and TRBJ1-1; no definite D call. V lost 5 bases to trimming and J lost 1 base, with 11 bases between them. The CDR3 spans 14 residues. Germline loops: CDR1 SGHVS, CDR2 FNYEAQ.

This clonotype was counted ten times or more. The V call is TRBV5-1, the J call TRBJ1-1; D is unresolved. The germline V and J ends were trimmed by 4 bases and 0 bases, with 10 bases remaining between them. Germline V gives CDR1 SGHRS, CDR2 YFSETQ. The CDR3 is 14 amino acids. The CDR3 reads CASSQVGLNTEAFF. In nucleotides, the CDR3 is TGCGCCAGCAGCCAAGTCGGTTTGAACACTGAAGCTTTCTTT.

This clonotype showed up many times. The chain employs TRBV6-5 and TRBJ1-6, with D possibly TRBD1 on 6 matching bases. The CDR3 is 12 residues long. Trimming cost V 7 bases and J 14 bases, with 15 bases left between them. Germline assignment: CDR1 MNHEY and CDR2 SVGAGI. CDR3 protein: CASTQPGASLHF. DNA of the CDR3: TGTGCCAGCACTCAGCCAGGGGCATCCCTCCACTTT.

The genes are TRBV9 and TRBJ2-2; 8 nucleotides agree with TRBD2. The J segment lost 7 bases and the V segment lost 2 bases, leaving 10 bases of the junction unmatched. CDR3 length: 16 residues. Germline V CDR1 and CDR2: SGDLS, YYNGEE. As DNA, the CDR3 is TGTGCCAGCAGCGTCGGAGCGGGGGTGCGAGGCGGGGAGCTGTTTTTT. Its translation is CASSVGAGVRGGELFF. The full variable domain, in which reference TRBV9 and TRBJ2-2 provide the parts outside the CDR3, is DSGVTQTPKHLITATGQRVTLRCSPRSGDLSVYWYQQSLDQGLQFLIQYYNGEERAKGNILERFSAQQFPDLHSELNLSSLELGDSALYFCASSVGAGVRGGELFFGEGSRLTVL.

The sample holds many counts of this clonotype. The gene calls are TRBV6-2 or TRBV6-3 and TRBJ1-1; TRBD1 agrees at 11 bases. The V gene's germline CDR1 is MNHEY and CDR2 SVGEGT. V lost 3 bases to trimming and J lost 11 bases; unmatched junction nucleotides: 8. The CDR3 contains 14 residues. CDR3 sequence: CASSYRTGGFSAFF. CDR3 in DNA: TGTGCCAGCAGTTATAGGACAGGGGGCTTCTCCGCTTTCTTT.

This clonotype is deemed medium-sized. CDR3 region: CASSQGFGGGYGYTF. CDR3 sequence (DNA): TGTGCCAGCAGCCAAGGGTTCGGGGGTGGCTATGGCTACACCTTC. The rearrangement joins TRBV4-2 to TRBJ1-2, with a possible D match to TRBD1 (5 bases). CDR3 length equals 15 residues. V lost 1 base, J lost 4 bases, and 13 bases lay in between. Germline CDR1 and CDR2: LGHNA and YNFKEQ.

This clonotype was observed at least ten times. The V gene is TRBV6-2 or TRBV6-3, the J gene TRBJ2-2, with TRBD1 identical over 7 bases. The CDR3 spans 15 residues. The V gene end was trimmed by 4 bases and the J gene end by 5 bases; junction bases not matched to a gene: 7. CDR1 MNHEY and CDR2 SVGEGT come from the germline V gene. The CDR3 coding sequence is TGTGCCAGCAGTTTGCCGACAGGGCTTACCGGGGAGCTGTTTTTT. Translation gives CASSLPTGLTGELFF.

This clonotype was detected ten times or more. This chain links TRBV28 with TRBJ1-6, with TRBD1 identical over 12 bases. CDR1 and CDR2 (germline): MDHEN, SYDVKM. Trimming took 1 base from V and 10 from J; bases not matched to a gene: 5. The CDR3 sequence is 16 residues long. The CDR3 reads CASSLSGQGANSPLHF. For the CDR3, the DNA is TGTGCCAGCAGTTTATCGGGACAGGGGGCAAACTCACCCCTCCACTTT.

This chain connects TRBV10-3 to TRBJ2-1; the D gene is possibly TRBD1 (6 bases). In germline, CDR1 is ENHRY, CDR2 SYGVKD. Trimming took 7 bases from V and 3 from J, leaving 7 bases between them. This CDR3 has 12 amino acids. The CDR3 region has the DNA TGTGCCATCAAGGACAGCTACAATGAGCAGTTCTTC. Protein product: CAIKDSYNEQFF.

This clonotype was seen repeatedly, ten times or more. The chain links TRBV20-1 to TRBJ2-1, with D possibly TRBD2 on 6 matching bases. V lost 0 bases, J lost 4 bases, and 13 bases lay in between. The CDR3 length is 15 residues. CDR1 is DFQATT, CDR2 SNEGSKA, per germline (reference sequence). The chain's CDR3 is CSARDPWGVYNEQFF. The CDR3 bases are TGCAGTGCTAGAGATCCCTGGGGGGTTTACAATGAGCAGTTCTTC.

This clonotype is labeled as medium-sized. The junction does not match germline at one end; this may be a read error. The chain has TRBV2 and TRBJ1-2; a possible D gene is TRBD1 (5 bases). This CDR3 comprises 13 residues. Looked up from germline, CDR1 is SNHLY and CDR2 is FYNNEI. CDR3 sequence (DNA): TGTGCCAGCAATGAAGGGCAGGGCAATGGCTACACCTTC. It specifies CASNEGQGNGYTF.

The sample holds many counts of this clonotype. The CDR3 protein is CASSSRPDSPQSEAFF. The CDR3 coding sequence is TGCGCCAGCAGCTCGAGGCCGGACAGCCCCCAATCTGAAGCTTTCTTT. The chain recombines TRBV5-1 with TRBJ1-1; D is perhaps TRBD1 (6 bases). Germline-derived CDR1 and CDR2 are SGHRS and YFSETQ. The CDR3 sequence is 16 residues long. The V end lost 3 bases, the J end lost 6 bases, and 21 bases lay between the germline ends.

The table lists this clonotype with many counts. The chain links TRBV4-2 to TRBJ1-2; possible D gene TRBD1, 5 bases. Germline V CDR1 and CDR2: LGHNA, YNFKEQ. V gave up 11 bases and J gave up 4 bases, with 14 bases separating them. The CDR3 consists of 12 residues. DNA for the CDR3: TGTGCCTTCTCAGGGTCGGCCTATGGCTACACCTTC. Residues: CAFSGSAYGYTF.

The chain employs TRBV12-3 or TRBV12-4 and TRBJ2-5, with D possibly matching TRBD1 (5 bases). The CDR3 length is 13 residues. Trimming removed 7 bases from V and 2 bases from J, with 11 bases in between. CDR3 sequence: CASTRQSQETQYF. In DNA, the CDR3 is TGTGCCAGCACCCGACAGTCACAAGAGACCCAGTACTTC.

The chain joins TRBV5-4 to TRBJ2-5; 8 bases agree with TRBD1. CDR1 is SGHNT, CDR2 YYREEE, per germline (reference sequence). The CDR3 runs to 15 residues. Trimming took 5 bases from V and 4 from J; bases not matched to a gene: 10. The CDR3 sequence: CASRLQGAGGETQYF. CDR3 DNA sequence: TGTGCCAGCAGACTTCAGGGGGCCGGAGGAGAGACCCAGTACTTC.

This clonotype has at least ten counts. The chain has TRBV4-2 and TRBJ2-5, with 14 bases identical to TRBD2. The germline V gene encodes CDR1 LGHNA and CDR2 YNFKEQ. This CDR3 region has 17 residues. V dropped 4 bases and J dropped 0; count of bases not matched to a gene: 4. The CDR3 loop reads CASSPGLAGAYQETQYF. The CDR3 nucleotides are TGTGCCAGCAGCCCGGGACTAGCGGGGGCCTACCAAGAGACCCAGTACTTC.

This clonotype is labeled as medium-sized. The gene calls are TRBV5-1 and TRBJ2-1; 7 positions agree with TRBD1. The length of the CDR3 is 17 residues. Losses at the gene ends were 4 bases for V and 2 bases for J; bases not matched to a gene: 12. CDR1 is SGHRS and CDR2 is YFSETQ in the germline V gene. DNA of the CDR3: TGCGCCAGCAGCGCTATGCGACCGGGACAGACCTACAATGAGCAGTTCTTC. Translation: CASSAMRPGQTYNEQFF.

This clonotype was counted ten times or more. The V call is TRBV7-3, the J call TRBJ2-5; a weak D match, TRBD1 (5 bases). Germline CDR1 and CDR2: SGHTA and FQGTGA. Trimming removed 2 bases at V and 1 base at J, with 11 bases between. The CDR3 runs 15 residues. DNA for the CDR3: TGTGCCAGCAGCTTAGGGGCGTCCCTCCAAGAGACCCAGTACTTC. This translates into CASSLGASLQETQYF.

This clonotype occurred many times. The CDR3 reads CASSLVGASSYNEQFF. The CDR3 bases are TGTGCCAGCAGCTTAGTGGGAGCAAGCTCCTACAATGAGCAGTTCTTC. The chain has TRBV7-2 and TRBJ2-1, with D perhaps TRBD2 (5 bases). The ends were cut back, 1 base at V and 0 bases at J, with 10 bases in the middle. The CDR3 sequence is 16 residues long. Germline V CDR1 and CDR2: SGHTA, FQGNSA.

This clonotype is medium-sized within its sample. The chain combines TRBV6-1 with TRBJ2-7; D uncertain. Trimming pared 3 bases from V and 2 bases from J, leaving 2 bases between. There are 11 residues in the CDR3. Germline V lookup: CDR1 MNHNS, CDR2 SASEGT. The CDR3 DNA reads TGTGCCAGCAGTGAGCCCTACGAGCAGTACTTC. Its protein is CASSEPYEQYF.